This entry is about one TCR beta chain. Antigen specificity is unknown. This sample is part of a study of OX40 agonist ivuxolimab in advanced cancers. Findings and caveats of the study: Expanded clones were, on average, more numerous in CD8+ T cells than in CD4+.

Produced via immunoSEQ multiplex PCR; TCRdb's table is partial and in-frame only. The data hold some 71,000 clones, with roughly 80% observed a single time. This CDR3 region has 15 residues. The ends were cut back, 1 base at V and 4 bases at J, with 9 bases in the middle. CDR1 is SGHNT and CDR2 is YYREEE in the germline V gene (reference sequence). V gene TRBV5-4 combines with J gene TRBJ1-6, with a weak D call TRBD1 (5 bases). The source is an adult with an advanced solid tumor such as melanoma, head and neck, liver or kidney cancer. The sample here was CD4+ or CD8+ T cells sorted from blood, taken in a trial of the OX40 agonist ivuxolimab. CDR3 nucleotide sequence: TGTGCCAGCAGCTTGAGGGACCAGTATAATTCACCCCTCCACTTT. Its protein product is CASSLRDQYNSPLHF.